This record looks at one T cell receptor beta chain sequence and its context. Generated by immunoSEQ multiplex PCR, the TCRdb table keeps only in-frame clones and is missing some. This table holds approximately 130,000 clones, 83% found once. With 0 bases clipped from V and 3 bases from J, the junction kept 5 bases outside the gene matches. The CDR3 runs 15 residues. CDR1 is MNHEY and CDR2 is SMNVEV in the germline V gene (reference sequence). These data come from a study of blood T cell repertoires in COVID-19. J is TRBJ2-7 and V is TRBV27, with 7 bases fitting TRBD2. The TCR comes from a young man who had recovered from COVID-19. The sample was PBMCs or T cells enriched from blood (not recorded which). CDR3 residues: CASSLSLGEGYEQYF. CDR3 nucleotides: TGTGCCAGCAGTTTATCCTTGGGGGAGGGCTACGAGCAGTACTTC.